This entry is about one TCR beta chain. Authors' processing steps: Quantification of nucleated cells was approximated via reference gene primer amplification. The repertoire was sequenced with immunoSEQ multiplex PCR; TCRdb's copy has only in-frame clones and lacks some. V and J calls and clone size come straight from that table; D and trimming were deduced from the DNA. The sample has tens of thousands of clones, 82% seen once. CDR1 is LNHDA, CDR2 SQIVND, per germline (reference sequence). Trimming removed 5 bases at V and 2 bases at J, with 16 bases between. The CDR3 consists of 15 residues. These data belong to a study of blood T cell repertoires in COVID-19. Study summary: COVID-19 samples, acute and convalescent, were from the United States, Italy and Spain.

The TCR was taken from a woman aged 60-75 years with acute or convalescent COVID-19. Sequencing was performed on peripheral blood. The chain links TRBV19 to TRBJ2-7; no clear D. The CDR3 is CASSSFGSKPYEQYF. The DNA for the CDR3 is TGTGCCAGTAGTTCGTTCGGTTCCAAACCCTACGAGCAGTACTTC.